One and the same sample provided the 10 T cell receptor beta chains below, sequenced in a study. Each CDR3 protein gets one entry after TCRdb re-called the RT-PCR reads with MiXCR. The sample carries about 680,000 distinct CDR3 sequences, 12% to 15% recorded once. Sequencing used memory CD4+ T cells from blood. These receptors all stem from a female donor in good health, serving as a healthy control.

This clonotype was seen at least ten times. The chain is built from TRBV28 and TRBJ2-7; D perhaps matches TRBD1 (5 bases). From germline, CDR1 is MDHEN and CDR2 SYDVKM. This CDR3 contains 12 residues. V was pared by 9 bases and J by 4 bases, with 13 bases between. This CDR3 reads CASCPQGYEQYF. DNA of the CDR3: TGTGCCAGTTGCCCCCAGGGTTACGAGCAGTACTTC.

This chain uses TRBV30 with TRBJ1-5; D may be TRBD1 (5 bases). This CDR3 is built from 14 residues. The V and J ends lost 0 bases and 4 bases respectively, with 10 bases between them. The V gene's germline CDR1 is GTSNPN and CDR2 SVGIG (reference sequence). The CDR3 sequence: CAWSVGRDNQPQHF. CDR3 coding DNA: TGTGCCTGGAGTGTAGGCAGGGATAATCAGCCCCAGCATTTT.

This CDR3 is CASSLGLGRKISYNEQFF. CDR3 in DNA: TGTGCCAGCAGTCTGGGACTTGGGCGGAAGATCTCCTACAATGAGCAGTTCTTC. The chain couples TRBV12-3 or TRBV12-4 to TRBJ2-1; D may be TRBD2 (6 bases). V was pared by 5 bases and J by 0 bases, with 20 bases between. CDR3 size: 18 residues.

CDR3 sequence: CASKRRLGGRVEQETQYF. The DNA of the CDR3 is TGCGCCAGCAAGCGCCGACTAGGGGGCCGGGTAGAGCAAGAGACCCAGTACTTC. V and J are TRBV5-1 and TRBJ2-5; tentatively, D is TRBD1 (7 bases). The germline V gene encodes CDR1 SGHRS and CDR2 YFSETQ. The CDR3 contains 18 residues. The ends were cut back, 6 bases at V and 2 bases at J, with 26 bases in the middle. Full variable domain (outside the CDR3, taken from reference TRBV5-1 and TRBJ2-5): KAGVTQTPRYLIKTRGQQVTLSCSPISGHRSVSWYQQTPGQGLQFLFEYFSETQRNKGNFPGRFSGRQFSNSRSEMNVSTLELGDSALYLCASKRRLGGRVEQETQYFGPGTRLLVL.

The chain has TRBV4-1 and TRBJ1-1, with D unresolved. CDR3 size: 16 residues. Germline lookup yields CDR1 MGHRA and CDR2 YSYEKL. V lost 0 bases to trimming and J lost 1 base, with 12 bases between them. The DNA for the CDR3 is TGCGCCAGCAGCCAAGATAGGTCTTCGGCGAACACTGAAGCTTTCTTT. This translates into CASSQDRSSANTEAFF.

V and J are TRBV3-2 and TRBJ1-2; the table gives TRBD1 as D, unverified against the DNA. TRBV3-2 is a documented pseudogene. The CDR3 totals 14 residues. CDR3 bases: TGTGCCAGCCCAAAAAGGGGGCAGGACTATGGCTACACCTTC. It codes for CASPKRGQDYGYTF.

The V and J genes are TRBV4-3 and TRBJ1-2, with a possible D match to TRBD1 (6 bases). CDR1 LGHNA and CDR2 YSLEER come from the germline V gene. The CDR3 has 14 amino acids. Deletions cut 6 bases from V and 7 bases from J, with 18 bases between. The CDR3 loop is CASRGGQDAFGYTF. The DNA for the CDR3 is TGCGCCAGCAGAGGGGGGCAGGACGCCTTTGGCTACACCTTC.

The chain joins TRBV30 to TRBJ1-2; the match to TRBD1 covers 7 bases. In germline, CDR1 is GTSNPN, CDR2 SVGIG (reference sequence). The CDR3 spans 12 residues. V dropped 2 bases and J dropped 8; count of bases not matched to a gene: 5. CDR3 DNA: TGTGCCTGGAGTCCGACAGGGAAGGGCTACACCTTC. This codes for CAWSPTGKGYTF.

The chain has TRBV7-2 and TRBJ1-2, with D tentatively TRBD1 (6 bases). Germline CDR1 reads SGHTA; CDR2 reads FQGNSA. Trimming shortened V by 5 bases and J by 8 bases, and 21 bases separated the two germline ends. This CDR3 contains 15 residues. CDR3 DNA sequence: TGTGCCAGCAGCCGTAATGTGGGGGGCCCGGGAGGCTACACCTTC. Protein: CASSRNVGGPGGYTF.

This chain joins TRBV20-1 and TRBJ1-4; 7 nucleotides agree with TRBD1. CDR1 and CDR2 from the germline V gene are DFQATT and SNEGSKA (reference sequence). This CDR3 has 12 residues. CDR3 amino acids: CGKGGGSEKLFF. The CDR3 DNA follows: TGCGGAAAAGGGGGCGGAAGTGAAAAACTGTTTTTT.